One sample yielded the 6 T cell receptor beta chains listed below, sequenced in a study of blood T cell repertoires in COVID-19. Profiled with immunoSEQ multiplex PCR; TCRdb holds only in-frame clones, not every one. The top ten hold 3% of the sample, which has around 100,000 clones, around 87% seen once. What was sequenced was peripheral blood. These receptors were taken from a man aged 45 to 65 with active or convalescent COVID-19.

The J gene is TRBJ1-2, the V gene TRBV11-2; D gene uncertain. CDR3 length: 13 amino acids. Germline loops: CDR1 SGHAT, CDR2 FQNNGV. V was trimmed by 5 bases and J by 8 bases, leaving 15 bases between them. CDR3 amino acids: CASSPAEGGGYTF. In DNA, the CDR3 is TGTGCCAGCAGCCCTGCGGAGGGAGGGGGCTACACCTTC.

This chain connects TRBV6-6 to TRBJ1-6; D may be TRBD1 (5 bases). Between the trimmed V and J ends, which lost 6 bases and 8 bases, there was a span of 11 bases. The CDR3 is 13 residues long. CDR1 MNHNY and CDR2 SVGAGI come from the germline V gene (reference sequence). CDR3 residues: CASRVLRDSPLHF. CDR3 bases: TGTGCCAGCAGGGTCCTCAGGGATTCACCCCTCCACTTT.

The V and J genes are TRBV5-4 and TRBJ2-5; 8 bases are shared with TRBD1. V trimming: 5 bases; J trimming: 4 bases; junction bases outside the gene matches: 7. The CDR3 covers 14 residues. CDR1 SGHNT and CDR2 YYREEE come from the germline V gene (reference sequence). The CDR3 loop is CASSYPGGGETQYF. DNA of the CDR3: TGTGCCAGCAGTTACCCAGGGGGCGGAGAGACCCAGTACTTC.

The J gene is TRBJ2-7, the V gene TRBV9; D perhaps matches TRBD1 (5 bases). Trimming left V 8 bases short and J 1 base short, with 22 bases between. The length of the CDR3 is 16 residues. The germline gives CDR1 SGDLS, CDR2 YYNGEE. In nucleotides, the CDR3 is TGTGCCAGTAAGCGTAGCCTGGGGCCGTATTCCTACGAGCAGTACTTC. Translated, it gives CASKRSLGPYSYEQYF.

This rearrangement joins TRBV15 to TRBJ2-2; 8 nucleotides agree with TRBD2. V lost 0 bases and J lost 5; bases outside the gene matches: 5. There are 16 residues in the CDR3. Germline V gene lookup returns CDR1 LNHNV and CDR2 YYDKDF (reference sequence). This CDR3 reads CATSREVASGTGELFF. CDR3 coding DNA: TGTGCCACCAGCAGAGAAGTGGCTAGCGGGACCGGGGAGCTGTTTTTT.

The V and J genes are TRBV27 and TRBJ1-2; 9 bases align to TRBD1. This CDR3 spans 15 amino acids. Germline loops: CDR1 MNHEY, CDR2 SMNVEV (reference sequence). The V segment lost 0 bases and the J segment 8 bases; nucleotides outside the gene matches: 7. CDR3 amino acids: CASSLSGTGSGGYTF. The DNA for the CDR3 is TGTGCCAGCAGTTTATCCGGGACAGGGTCGGGAGGCTACACCTTC.